The TCR beta chain under discussion was sequenced for a study of identical twins. The CDR3 consists of 11 residues. Per germline, CDR1 SQVTM and CDR2 ANQGSEA. TCRdb used MiXCR to reprocess the 5' RACE reads, holding one entry per CDR3 protein. This table has 350,000 or so distinct CDR3 sequences, 8.5% to 10% appearing once. This clonotype has a count of ten or more. The rearrangement uses TRBV29-1 and TRBJ1-1; D not certain. The clonotype comes from a woman aged 50 to 65 in good health. The sample was naive T cells sorted from blood. CDR3 DNA sequence: TGCAGTGGGGAGAGGAACACTGAAGCTTTCTTT. Encoded protein: CSGERNTEAFF.